Listed here is a single T cell receptor (beta chain). The naive CD8 population came from CD45RO-negative cells selected for CCR7, without terminally differentiated effector memory CD45RA+ cells. This sample is drawn from a study of shared clonotypes between healthy human individuals. Some clones are missing from TCRdb's copy, which holds only in-frame ones; the method was immunoSEQ multiplex PCR. In the table there are 1.5 million to 2.5 million clones, 85% to 95% of which are singletons. The specimen was naive CD8+ T cells sorted from blood. This TCR came from a man between 18 and 35 years old in good health.

The CDR3 coding sequence is TGTGCCAGCGGTCGAGGGGAGTTCACAGATACGCAGTATTTT. This codes for CASGRGEFTDTQYF. The chain has TRBV7-9 and TRBJ2-3; D is perhaps TRBD1 or TRBD2 (5 bases each). Trimming took 8 bases from V and 2 from J, leaving 14 bases between them. Looked up from germline, CDR1 is SEHNR and CDR2 is FQNEAQ (reference sequence). The CDR3 length is 14 residues.